A single sample gave rise to the 2 T cell receptor beta chains below, sequenced in a study of shared clonotypes between healthy human individuals. The method was immunoSEQ multiplex PCR; TCRdb's version includes in-frame clones alone and lacks a portion of them. The profile shows millions of clones, 93% of them singletons. Positively selected for CCR7, the CD45RO-negative cells used as naive CD8 cells excluded terminally differentiated effector memory CD45RA+ cells. The sample taken for sequencing was naive CD8+ T cells from PBMCs. These TCRs come from a man aged 18 to 35 in good health. Some clones in this sample may be carry-over from other donors' samples.

A word on this clone: The same CDR3 arises from other DNA sequences in this sample as well. This chain links TRBV5-6 with TRBJ2-7; a possible D gene is TRBD1 (5 bases). V gave up 0 bases and J gave up 3 bases, with 7 bases separating them. Germline V CDR1 and CDR2: SGHDT, YYEEEE. This CDR3 region has 13 residues. The CDR3: CASSLGQIYEQYF. DNA of the CDR3: TGTGCCAGCAGCTTGGGACAGATCTACGAGCAGTACTTC.

Here the CDR3 reads CASTLLGTDHGYTF. In nucleotides, the CDR3 is TGTGCCAGTACCCTCCTCGGGACGGATCATGGCTACACCTTC. J is TRBJ1-2 and V is TRBV19; possible D gene TRBD1, 5 bases. V dropped 7 bases and J dropped 6 bases, with 18 bases sitting between them. Germline loops: CDR1 LNHDA, CDR2 SQIVND (reference sequence). This CDR3 has 14 amino acids.